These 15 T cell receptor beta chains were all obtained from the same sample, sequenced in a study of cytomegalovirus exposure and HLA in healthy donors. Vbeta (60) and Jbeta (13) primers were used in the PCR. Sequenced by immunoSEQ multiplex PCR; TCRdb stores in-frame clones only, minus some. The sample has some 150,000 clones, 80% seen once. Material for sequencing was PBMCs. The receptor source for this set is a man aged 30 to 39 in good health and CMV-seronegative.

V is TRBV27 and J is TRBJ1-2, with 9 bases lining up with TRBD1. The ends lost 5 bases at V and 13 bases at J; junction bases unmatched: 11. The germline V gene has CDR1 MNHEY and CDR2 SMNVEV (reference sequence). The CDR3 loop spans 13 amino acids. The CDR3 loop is CASSTDRGGFFTF. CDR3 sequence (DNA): TGTGCCAGCAGTACCGACAGGGGGGGGTTTTTCACCTTC.

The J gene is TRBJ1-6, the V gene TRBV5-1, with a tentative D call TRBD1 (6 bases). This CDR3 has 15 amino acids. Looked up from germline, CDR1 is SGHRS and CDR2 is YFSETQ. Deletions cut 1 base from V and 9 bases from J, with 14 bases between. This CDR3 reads CASSLSQGLASPLHF. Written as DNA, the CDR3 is TGCGCCAGCAGCTTGAGCCAGGGGCTCGCTTCACCCCTCCACTTT. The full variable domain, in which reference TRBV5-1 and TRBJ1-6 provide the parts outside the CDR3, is KAGVTQTPRYLIKTRGQQVTLSCSPISGHRSVSWYQQTPGQGLQFLFEYFSETQRNKGNFPGRFSGRQFSNSRSEMNVSTLELGDSALYLCASSLSQGLASPLHFGNGTRLTVT.

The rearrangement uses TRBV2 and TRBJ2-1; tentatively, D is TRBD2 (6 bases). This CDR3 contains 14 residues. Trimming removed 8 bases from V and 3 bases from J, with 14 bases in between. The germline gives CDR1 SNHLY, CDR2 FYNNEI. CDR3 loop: CASGTGLIYNEQFF. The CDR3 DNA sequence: TGTGCCAGCGGTACGGGACTTATCTACAATGAGCAGTTCTTC.

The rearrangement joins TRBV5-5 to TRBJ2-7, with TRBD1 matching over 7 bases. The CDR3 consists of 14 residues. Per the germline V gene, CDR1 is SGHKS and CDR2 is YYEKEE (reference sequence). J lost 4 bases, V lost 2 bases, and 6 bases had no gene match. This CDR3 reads CASSLQGKGYEQYF. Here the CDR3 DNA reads TGTGCCAGCAGCTTACAGGGGAAGGGGTACGAGCAGTACTTC.

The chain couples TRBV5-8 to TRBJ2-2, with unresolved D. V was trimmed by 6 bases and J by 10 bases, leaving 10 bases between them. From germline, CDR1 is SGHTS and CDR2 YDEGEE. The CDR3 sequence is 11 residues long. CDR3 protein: CASTVISELFF. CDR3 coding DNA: TGTGCCAGCACGGTCATTTCGGAGCTGTTTTTT.

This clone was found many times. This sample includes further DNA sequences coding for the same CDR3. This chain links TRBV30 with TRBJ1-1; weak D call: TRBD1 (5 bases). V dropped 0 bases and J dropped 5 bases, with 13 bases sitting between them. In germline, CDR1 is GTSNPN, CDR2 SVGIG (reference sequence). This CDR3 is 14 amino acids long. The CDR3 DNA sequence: TGTGCCTGGAGTGTGTTCGGGGCGGGGACTGAAGCTTTCTTT. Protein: CAWSVFGAGTEAFF.

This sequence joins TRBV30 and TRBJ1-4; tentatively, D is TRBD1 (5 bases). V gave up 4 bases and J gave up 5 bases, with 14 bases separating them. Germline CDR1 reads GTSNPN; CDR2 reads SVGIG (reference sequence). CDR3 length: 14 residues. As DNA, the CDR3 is TGTGCCTGGACCCTTGACAGTTCCAATGAAAAACTGTTTTTT. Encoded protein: CAWTLDSSNEKLFF.

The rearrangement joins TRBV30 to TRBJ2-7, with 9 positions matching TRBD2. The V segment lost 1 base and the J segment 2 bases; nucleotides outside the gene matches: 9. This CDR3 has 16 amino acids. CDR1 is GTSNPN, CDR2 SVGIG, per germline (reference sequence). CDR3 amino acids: CAWSAPSLAGTYEQYF. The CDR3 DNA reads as TGTGCCTGGAGTGCACCCTCCCTAGCGGGGACCTACGAGCAGTACTTC.

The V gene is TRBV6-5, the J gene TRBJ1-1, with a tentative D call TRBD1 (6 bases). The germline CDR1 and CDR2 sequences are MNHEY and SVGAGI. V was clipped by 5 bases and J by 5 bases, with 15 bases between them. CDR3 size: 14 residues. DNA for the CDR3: TGTGCCAGCAGTCCCGGAGGCAGGGGTACTGAAGCTTTCTTT. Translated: CASSPGGRGTEAFF.

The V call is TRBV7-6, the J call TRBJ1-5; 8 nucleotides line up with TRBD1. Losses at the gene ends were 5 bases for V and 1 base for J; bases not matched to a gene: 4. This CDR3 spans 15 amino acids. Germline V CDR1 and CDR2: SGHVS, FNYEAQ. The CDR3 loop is CASSMTGASNQPQHF. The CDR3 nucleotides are TGTGCCAGCAGCATGACAGGGGCCAGCAATCAGCCCCAGCATTTT.

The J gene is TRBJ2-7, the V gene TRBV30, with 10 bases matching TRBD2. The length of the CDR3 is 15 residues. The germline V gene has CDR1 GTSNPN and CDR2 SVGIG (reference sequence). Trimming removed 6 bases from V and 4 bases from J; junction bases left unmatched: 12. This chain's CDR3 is CACSGGTGGSYEQYF. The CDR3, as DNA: TGTGCCTGTAGCGGGGGGACGGGGGGCTCTTACGAGCAGTACTTC.

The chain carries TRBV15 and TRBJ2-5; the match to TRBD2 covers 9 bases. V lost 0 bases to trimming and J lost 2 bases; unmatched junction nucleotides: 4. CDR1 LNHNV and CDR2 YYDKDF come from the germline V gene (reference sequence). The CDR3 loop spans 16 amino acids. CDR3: CATSRESLAGQETQYF. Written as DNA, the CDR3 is TGTGCCACCAGCAGAGAGAGCCTAGCGGGGCAAGAGACCCAGTACTTC.

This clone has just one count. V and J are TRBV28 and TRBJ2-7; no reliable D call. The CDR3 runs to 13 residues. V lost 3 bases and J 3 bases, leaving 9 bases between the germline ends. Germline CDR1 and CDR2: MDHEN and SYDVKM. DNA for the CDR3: TGTGCCAGCAGTTTGTTGCGGAACTACGAGCAGTACTTC. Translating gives CASSLLRNYEQYF. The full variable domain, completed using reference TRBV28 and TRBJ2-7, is DVKVTQSSRYLVKRTGEKVFLECVQDMDHENMFWYRQDPGLGLRLIYFSYDVKMKEKGDIPEGYSVSREKKERFSLILESASTNQTSMYLCASSLLRNYEQYFGPGTRLTVT.

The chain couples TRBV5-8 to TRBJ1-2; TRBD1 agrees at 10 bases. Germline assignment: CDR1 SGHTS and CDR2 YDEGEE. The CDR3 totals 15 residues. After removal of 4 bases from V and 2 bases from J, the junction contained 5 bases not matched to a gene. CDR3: CASSPGTGENYGYTF. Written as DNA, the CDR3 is TGTGCCAGCAGCCCGGGGACAGGGGAAAACTATGGCTACACCTTC.

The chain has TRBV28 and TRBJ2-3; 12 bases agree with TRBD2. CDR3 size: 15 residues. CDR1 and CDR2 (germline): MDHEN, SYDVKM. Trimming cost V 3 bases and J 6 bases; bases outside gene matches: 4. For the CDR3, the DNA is TGTGCCAGCAGTTTGACTAGCGGGGGAGGGGATACGCAGTATTTT. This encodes CASSLTSGGGDTQYF.